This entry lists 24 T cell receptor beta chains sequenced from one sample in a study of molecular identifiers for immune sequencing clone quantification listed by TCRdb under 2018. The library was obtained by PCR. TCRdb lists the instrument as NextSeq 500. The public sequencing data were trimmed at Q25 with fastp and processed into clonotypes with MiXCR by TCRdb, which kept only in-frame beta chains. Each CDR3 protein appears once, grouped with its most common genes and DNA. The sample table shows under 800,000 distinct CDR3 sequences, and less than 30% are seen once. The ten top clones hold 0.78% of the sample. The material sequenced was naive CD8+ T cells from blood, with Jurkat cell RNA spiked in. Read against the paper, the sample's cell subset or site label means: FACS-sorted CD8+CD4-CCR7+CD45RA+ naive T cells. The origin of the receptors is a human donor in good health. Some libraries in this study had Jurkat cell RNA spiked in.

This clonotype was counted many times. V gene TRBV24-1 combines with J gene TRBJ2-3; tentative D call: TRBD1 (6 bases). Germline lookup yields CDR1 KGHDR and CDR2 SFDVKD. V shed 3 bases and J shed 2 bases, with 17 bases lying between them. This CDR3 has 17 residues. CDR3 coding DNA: TGTGCCACCAGTGATGCCCCAGGGGTCCTCGCCACAGATACGCAGTATTTT. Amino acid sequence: CATSDAPGVLATDTQYF.

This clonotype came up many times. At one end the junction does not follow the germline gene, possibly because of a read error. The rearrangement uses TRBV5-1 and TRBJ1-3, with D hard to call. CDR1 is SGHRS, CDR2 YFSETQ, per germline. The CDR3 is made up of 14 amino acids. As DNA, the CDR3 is TGTGCCAGCAGCTTGACGGTCTCTGGAAACACCATATATTTT. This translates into CASSLTVSGNTIYF.

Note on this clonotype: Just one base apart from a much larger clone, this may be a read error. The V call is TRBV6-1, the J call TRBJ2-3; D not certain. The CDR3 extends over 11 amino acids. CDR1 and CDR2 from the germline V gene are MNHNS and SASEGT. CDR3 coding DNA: TGTGCCAGCGGTGATTTCGATACGCAGTATTTT. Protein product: CASGDFDTQYF.

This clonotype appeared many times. The CDR3 DNA sequence: TGTGCCAGCAGCTTACCCGGAGGTACAGATACGCAGTATTTT. Translating it yields CASSLPGGTDTQYF. The V call is TRBV19, the J call TRBJ2-3; D possibly corresponds to TRBD2 (5 bases). The CDR3 totals 14 residues. Looked up from germline, CDR1 is LNHDA and CDR2 is SQIVND (reference sequence). V was cut by 9 bases and J by 3 bases, with 16 bases left in between.

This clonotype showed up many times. The CDR3 is CASSPGTGKNTGELFF. The DNA for the CDR3 is TGTGCCAGCAGCCCCGGGACAGGGAAAAACACCGGGGAGCTGTTTTTT. The J gene is TRBJ2-2, the V gene TRBV7-9, with TRBD1 matching over 9 bases. The CDR3 covers 16 residues. Per the germline V gene, CDR1 is SEHNR and CDR2 is FQNEAQ (reference sequence). The V segment lost 5 bases and the J segment 2 bases; nucleotides outside the gene matches: 6.

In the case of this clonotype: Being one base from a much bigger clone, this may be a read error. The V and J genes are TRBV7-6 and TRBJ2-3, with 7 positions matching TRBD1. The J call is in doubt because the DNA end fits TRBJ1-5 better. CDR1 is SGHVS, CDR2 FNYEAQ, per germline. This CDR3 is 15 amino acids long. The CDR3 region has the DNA TGTGCCAGCAGCCACAGGGGATACAGCACAGATACGCAGCATTTT. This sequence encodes CASSHRGYSTDTQHF.

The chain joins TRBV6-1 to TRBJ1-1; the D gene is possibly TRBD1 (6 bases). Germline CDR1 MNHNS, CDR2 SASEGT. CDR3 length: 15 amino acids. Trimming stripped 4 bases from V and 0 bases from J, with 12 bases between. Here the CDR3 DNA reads TGTGCCAGCAGTGGGACAGAGTACTTGAACACTGAAGCTTTCTTT. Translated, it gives CASSGTEYLNTEAFF.

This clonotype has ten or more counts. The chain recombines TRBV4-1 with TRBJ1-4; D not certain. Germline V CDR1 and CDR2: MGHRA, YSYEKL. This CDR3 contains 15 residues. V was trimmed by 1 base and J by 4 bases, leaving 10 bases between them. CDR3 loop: CASSQVESLNEKLFF. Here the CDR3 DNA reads TGCGCCAGCAGCCAAGTGGAAAGTCTTAATGAAAAACTGTTTTTT.

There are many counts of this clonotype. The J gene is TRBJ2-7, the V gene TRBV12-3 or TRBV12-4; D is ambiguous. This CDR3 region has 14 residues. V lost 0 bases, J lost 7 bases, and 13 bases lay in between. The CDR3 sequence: CASSLAGSHAEQYF. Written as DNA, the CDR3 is TGTGCCAGCAGTTTAGCCGGCAGCCATGCTGAGCAGTACTTC.

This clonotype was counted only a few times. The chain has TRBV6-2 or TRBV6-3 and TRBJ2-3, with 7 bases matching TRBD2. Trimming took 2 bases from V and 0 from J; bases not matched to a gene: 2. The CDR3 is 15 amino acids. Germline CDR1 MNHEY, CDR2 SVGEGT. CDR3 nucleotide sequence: TGTGCCAGCAGTTACCTTAGCGGGAGCACAGATACGCAGTATTTT. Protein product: CASSYLSGSTDTQYF.

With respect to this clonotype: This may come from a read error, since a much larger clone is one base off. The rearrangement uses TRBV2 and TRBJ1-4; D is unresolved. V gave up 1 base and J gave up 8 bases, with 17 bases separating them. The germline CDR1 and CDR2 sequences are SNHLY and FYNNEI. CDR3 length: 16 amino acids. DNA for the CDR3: TGTGCCAGCAGTGAAGGAGGCGGTCAGTATCCGGAAAAACTGTTTTTT. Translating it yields CASSEGGGQYPEKLFF.

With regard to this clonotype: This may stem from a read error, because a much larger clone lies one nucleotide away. The CDR3 loop reads CASGPRDRGPENTDTQYF. The CDR3 bases are TGTGCCAGCGGCCCGAGGGACAGGGGACCAGAAAACACAGATACGCAGTATTTT. The V call is TRBV12-3 or TRBV12-4, the J call TRBJ2-3; the match to TRBD1 covers 10 bases. After removal of 8 bases from V and 2 bases from J, the junction contained 16 bases not matched to a gene. The CDR3 spans 18 residues.

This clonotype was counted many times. The CDR3 DNA is TGTGCCAGCAGCCCCTCTAGCGGGGGGGCCGATGAGCAGTTCTTC. Amino acid sequence: CASSPSSGGADEQFF. V usage is TRBV7-8 and J usage is TRBJ2-1; 12 nucleotides line up with TRBD2. The germline gives CDR1 SGHVS, CDR2 FQNEAQ. Trimming at V came to 5 bases and at J to 8 bases, leaving 7 bases not matched to a gene. This CDR3 spans 15 amino acids.

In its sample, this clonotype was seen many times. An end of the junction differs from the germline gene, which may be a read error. The CDR3 reads CASTLARGAPGAFF. As DNA, the CDR3 is TGTGCCAGCACCTTAGCCCGGGGCGCTCCTGGAGCTTTCTTT. V gene TRBV7-2 combines with J gene TRBJ1-1, with D possibly being TRBD1 (5 bases). The CDR3 is 14 residues long. Looked up from germline, CDR1 is SGHTA and CDR2 is FQGNSA. Supplemented by reference TRBV7-2 and TRBJ1-1, the full variable domain reads GAGVSQSPSNKVTEKGKDVELRCDPISGHTALYWYRQSLGQGLEFLIYFQGNSAPDKSGLPSDRFSAERTGGSVSTLTIQRTQQEDSAVYLCASTLARGAPGAFFGQGTRLTVV.

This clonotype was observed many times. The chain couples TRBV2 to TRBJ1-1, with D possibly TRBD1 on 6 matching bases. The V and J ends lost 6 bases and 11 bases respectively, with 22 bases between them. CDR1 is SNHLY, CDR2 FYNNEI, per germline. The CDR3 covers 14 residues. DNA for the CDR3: TGTGCCAGCAGCGATGAAGTGTATGGGGGCCATGCTTTCTTT. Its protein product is CASSDEVYGGHAFF.

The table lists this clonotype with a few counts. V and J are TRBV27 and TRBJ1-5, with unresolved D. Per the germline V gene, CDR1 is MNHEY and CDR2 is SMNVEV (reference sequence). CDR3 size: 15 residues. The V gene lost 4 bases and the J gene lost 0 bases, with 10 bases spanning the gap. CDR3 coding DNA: TGTGCCAGCAGTTCGCAGGAGAATAGCAATCAGCCCCAGCATTTT. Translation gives CASSSQENSNQPQHF.

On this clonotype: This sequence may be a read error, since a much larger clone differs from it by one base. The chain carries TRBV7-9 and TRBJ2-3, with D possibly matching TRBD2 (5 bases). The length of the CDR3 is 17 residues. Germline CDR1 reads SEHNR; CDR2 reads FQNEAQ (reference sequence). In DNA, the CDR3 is TGTGCCAGCAGTCCCAGGACGTGGGATGTGAGAGCGGATATGCAGTATTTT. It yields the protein CASSPRTWDVRADMQYF.

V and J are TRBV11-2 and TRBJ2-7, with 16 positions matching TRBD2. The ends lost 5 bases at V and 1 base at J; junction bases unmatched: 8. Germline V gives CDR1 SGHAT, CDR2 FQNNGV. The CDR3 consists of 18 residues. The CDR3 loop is CASSPGTSGGARSYEQYF. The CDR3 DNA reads TGTGCCAGCAGCCCCGGGACTAGCGGGGGGGCCAGGTCCTACGAGCAGTACTTC.

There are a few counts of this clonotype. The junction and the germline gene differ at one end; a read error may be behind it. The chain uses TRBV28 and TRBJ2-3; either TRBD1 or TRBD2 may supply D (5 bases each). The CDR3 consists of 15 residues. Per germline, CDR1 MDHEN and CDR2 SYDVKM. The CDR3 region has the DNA TGTGCCAGCAGAGGGACCCACCTTCAAACAGGTACGCAGTATTTT. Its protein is CASRGTHLQTGTQYF. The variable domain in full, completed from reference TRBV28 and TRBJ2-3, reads DVKVTQSSRYLVKRTGEKVFLECVQDMDHENMFWYRQDPGLGLRLIYFSYDVKMKEKGDIPEGYSVSREKKERFSLILESASTNQTSMYLCASRGTHLQTGTQYFGPGTRLTVL.

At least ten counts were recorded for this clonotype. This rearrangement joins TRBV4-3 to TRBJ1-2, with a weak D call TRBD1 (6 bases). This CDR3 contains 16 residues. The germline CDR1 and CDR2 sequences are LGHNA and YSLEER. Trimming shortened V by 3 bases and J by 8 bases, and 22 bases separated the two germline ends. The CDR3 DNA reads TGCGCCAGCAGCCAGGTACAGGCCTTAGGGGGAGAAGGCTACACCTTC. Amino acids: CASSQVQALGGEGYTF.

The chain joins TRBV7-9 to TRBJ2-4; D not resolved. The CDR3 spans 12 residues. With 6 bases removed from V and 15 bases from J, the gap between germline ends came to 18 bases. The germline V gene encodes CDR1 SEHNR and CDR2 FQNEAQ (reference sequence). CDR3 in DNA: TGTGCCAGCAGTCCTGAAGACCCCAGTGGGTACTTC. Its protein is CASSPEDPSGYF.

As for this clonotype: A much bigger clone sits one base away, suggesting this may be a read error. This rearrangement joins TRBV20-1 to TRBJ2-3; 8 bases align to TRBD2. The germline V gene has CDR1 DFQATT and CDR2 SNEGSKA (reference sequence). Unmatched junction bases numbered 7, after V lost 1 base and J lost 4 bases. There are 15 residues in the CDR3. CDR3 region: CSARVFPGGADTQYF. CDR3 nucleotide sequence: TGCAGTGCTAGAGTGTTTCCGGGAGGGGCAGATACGCAGTATTTT.

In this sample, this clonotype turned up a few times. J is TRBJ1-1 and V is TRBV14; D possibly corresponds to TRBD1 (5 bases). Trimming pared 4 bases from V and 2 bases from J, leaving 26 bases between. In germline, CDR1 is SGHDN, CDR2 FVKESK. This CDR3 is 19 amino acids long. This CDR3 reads CASSPTTRLTAGTNTEAFF. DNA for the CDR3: TGTGCCAGCAGCCCTACTACACGACTGACAGCGGGGACTAACACTGAAGCTTTCTTT.

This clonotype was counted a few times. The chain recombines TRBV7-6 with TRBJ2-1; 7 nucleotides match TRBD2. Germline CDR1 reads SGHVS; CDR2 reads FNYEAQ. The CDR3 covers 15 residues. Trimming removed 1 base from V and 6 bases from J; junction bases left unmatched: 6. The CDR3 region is CASSLVGGRSNEQFF. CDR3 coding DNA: TGTGCCAGCAGCTTAGTCGGGGGGAGGAGCAATGAGCAGTTCTTC.